The T cell receptor beta chain described here comes from a study of CD8+ T cells in alopecia areata (dated by TCRdb to between 2018 and 2020). About the full investigation: The treated patients took part in an open-label pilot trial in which moderate-to-severe alopecia areata was treated with oral tofacitinib at 5 to 10 mg twice daily. Clonality in the scalp was compared among normal scalp (n=4), patchy alopecia areata scalp (n=8), and alopecia totalis/universalis scalp (n=8). Scalp tissue and sorted CD4+ and CD8+ peripheral blood T cells from patchy and totalis/universalis alopecia areata patients and from healthy controls were covered by human TCRbeta sequencing. TCRbeta CDR3 regions were amplified by immunoSEQ multiplex PCR using 35 Vbeta forward and 13 Jbeta reverse primers. Patients stayed on tofacitinib for 6 to 18 months and then had 6 months of follow-up off drug so that delayed response and recurrence could be assessed. Biopsies were taken from tofacitinib-treated patients at baseline and at 4 and 24 weeks of treatment, and a later scalp biopsy was taken in several of the tofacitinib-treated patients. RNA came from the PAXgene miRNA kit for fixed scalp, the miRNeasy kit for PBMCs, and the RNeasy kit for mouse skin. High-throughput TCRbeta sequencing was used to examine T cell clonal expansion in alopecia areata in both the C3H/HeJ mouse model and human patients. Disease severity in treated patients was measured with the SALT score, which quantifies the percentage of affected scalp surface area.

This clone has just a few counts. Which antigen it targets is not known. No qualities accompany the bases; no much larger clone lies one base away. From the germline V gene, CDR1 is MDHEN and CDR2 is SYDVKM. Taken from cysteine to phenylalanine, the CDR3 has 13 residues. Just the 39-base CDR3 DNA is kept, in frame starting at base 1. V lost 7 bases and J lost 0 bases; the stretch between them is 6 bases long. This specimen's time point label, interpreted: around 28 days on oral tofacitinib. What the treatment or condition label conveys for this sample: oral pan-JAK inhibitor, 5-10 mg twice daily. Lesional scalp punch biopsies and peripheral blood were obtained from alopecia areata patients. PBMCs were isolated by density centrifugation and stained for CD3, CD4 and CD8, and CD4+ and CD8+ T cells were sorted on a FACSAria. The method was the immunoSEQ multiplex PCR assay. For TCR sequencing, RNA was extracted from every sample and reverse transcribed into cDNA to serve as template. First-strand cDNA was synthesized using SuperScript III with a 2:1 mix of oligo-dT and random hexamers. A synthetic immune receptor repertoire was used to gauge amplification bias, and whatever bias remained was removed computationally. As for how the authors treated the data: Raw reads were preprocessed to remove errors, and CDR3 was defined according to IMGT conventions as the region from the conserved cysteine to phenylalanine. To get clonality, Shannon entropy was normalized by log2 of the number of productive unique TCRs and the result was subtracted from 1. Whether scalp clones were CD4 or CD8 was inferred by matching scalp TCRbeta sequences against CD4 and CD8 repertoires sorted from blood. TCRdb mirrors the immuneACCESS table, restricted to in-frame sequences. Some clones are absent from its copies; in checked studies, under half trace to an unresolved V gene, and the reason for the others is unknown. V and J calls and clone size are given by that table; D and trimming were obtained from the DNA. This sample lists approximately 200,000 clones; about three fifths were detected once. Over 3% of the sample is in the top ten clones.

What the research found in general, with its limitations: Many expanded lesional clones persisted in scalp and blood during tofacitinib treatment, which may partly explain relapse after stopping treatment. Unlike mouse skin, where gammadelta T cells dominate, normal human skin contains resident alphabeta T cells that get sequenced too, which complicates analysis of the scalp TCR repertoire. Lesional scalp, especially in alopecia totalis/universalis, showed higher clonality and more expanded CD8+ clones than normal scalp, suggesting antigenic drive. Tofacitinib significantly lowered scalp clonality and the number of expanded CD8+ clones among the top 100 scalp clones. Shared TCR sequences between patients were less evident than in mice, which may be partly attributable to HLA diversity in the patient population. Because the treated cohort was small and included a single nonresponder, larger studies are needed to assess links between baseline CD8+ expansion and response.

The source is a human donor with alopecia areata. The sequence is built from TRBV28 and TRBJ2-2, and the D gene may be TRBD2, 5 bases matching. This sample comprised CD4+ T cells sorted from blood, obtained at week 4, from a patient treated with tofacitinib. The CDR3 region has the sequence CASTGANTGELFF. The nucleotide sequence is TGTGCCAGCACCGGGGCGAACACCGGGGAGCTGTTTTTT.